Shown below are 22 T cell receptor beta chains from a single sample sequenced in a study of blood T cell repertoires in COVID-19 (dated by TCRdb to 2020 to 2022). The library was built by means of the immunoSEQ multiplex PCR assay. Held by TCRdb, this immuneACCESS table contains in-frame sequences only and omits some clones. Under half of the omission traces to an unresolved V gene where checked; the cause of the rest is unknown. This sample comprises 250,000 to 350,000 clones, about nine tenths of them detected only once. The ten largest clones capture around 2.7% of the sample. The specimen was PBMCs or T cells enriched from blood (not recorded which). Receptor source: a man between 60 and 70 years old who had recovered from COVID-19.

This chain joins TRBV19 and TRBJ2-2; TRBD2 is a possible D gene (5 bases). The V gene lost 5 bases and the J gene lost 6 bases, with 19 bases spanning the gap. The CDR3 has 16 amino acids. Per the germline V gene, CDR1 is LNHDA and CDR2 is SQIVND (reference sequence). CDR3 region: CASSSGLGEIAGELFF. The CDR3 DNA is TGTGCCAGTAGTTCGGGATTGGGAGAGATCGCCGGGGAGCTGTTTTTT. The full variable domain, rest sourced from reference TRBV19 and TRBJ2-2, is DGGITQSPKYLFRKEGQNVTLSCEQNLNHDAMYWYRQDPGQGLRLIYYSQIVNDFQKGDIAEGYSVSREKKESFPLTVTSAQKNPTAFYLCASSSGLGEIAGELFFGEGSRLTVL.

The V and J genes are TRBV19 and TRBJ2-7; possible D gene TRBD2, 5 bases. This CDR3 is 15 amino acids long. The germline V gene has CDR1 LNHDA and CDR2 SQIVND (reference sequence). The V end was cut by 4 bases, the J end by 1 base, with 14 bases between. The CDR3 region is CASSKTRTGSYEQYF. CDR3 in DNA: TGTGCCAGTAGTAAAACGAGGACGGGGTCCTACGAGCAGTACTTC.

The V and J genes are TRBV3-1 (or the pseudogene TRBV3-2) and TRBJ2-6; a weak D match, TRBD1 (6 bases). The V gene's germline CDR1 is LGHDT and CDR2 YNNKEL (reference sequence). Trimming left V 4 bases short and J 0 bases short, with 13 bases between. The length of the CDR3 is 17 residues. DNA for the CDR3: TGTGCCAGCAGCCGTCAGGGGACGTCCTCTGGGGCCAACGTCCTGACTTTC. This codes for CASSRQGTSSGANVLTF.

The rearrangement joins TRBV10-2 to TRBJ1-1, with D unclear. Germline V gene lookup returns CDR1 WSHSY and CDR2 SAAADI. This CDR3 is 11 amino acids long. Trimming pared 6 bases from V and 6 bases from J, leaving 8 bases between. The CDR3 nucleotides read TGCGCCAGCAGGTCCGGAGCTGAAGCTTTCTTT. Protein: CASRSGAEAFF.

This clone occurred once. CDR3 region: CASSESQTDEAFF. CDR3 in DNA: TGTGCCAGCAGTGAATCCCAGACAGATGAAGCTTTCTTT. This rearrangement joins TRBV6-1 to TRBJ1-1, with a possible D match to TRBD1 (5 bases). With 2 bases removed from V and 7 bases from J, the gap between germline ends came to 11 bases. Germline V CDR1 and CDR2: MNHNS, SASEGT. This CDR3 is built from 13 residues.

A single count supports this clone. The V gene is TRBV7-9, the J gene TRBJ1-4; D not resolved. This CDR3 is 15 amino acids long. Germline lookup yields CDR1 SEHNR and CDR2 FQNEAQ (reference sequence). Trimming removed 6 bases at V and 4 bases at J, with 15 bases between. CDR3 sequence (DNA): TGTGCCAGCAGATCTGACAAGGAACTTAATGAAAAACTGTTTTTT. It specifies CASRSDKELNEKLFF.

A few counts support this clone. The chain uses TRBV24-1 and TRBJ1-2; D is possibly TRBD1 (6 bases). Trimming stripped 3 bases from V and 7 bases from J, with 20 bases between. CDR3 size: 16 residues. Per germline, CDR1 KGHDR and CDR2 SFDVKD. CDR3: CATSDPGKTGSLGYTF. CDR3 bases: TGTGCCACCAGTGATCCGGGAAAGACAGGATCACTTGGCTACACCTTC.

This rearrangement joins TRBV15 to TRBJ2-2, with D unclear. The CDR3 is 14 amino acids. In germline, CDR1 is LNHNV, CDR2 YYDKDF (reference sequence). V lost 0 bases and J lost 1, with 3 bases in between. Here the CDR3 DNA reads TGTGCCACCAGCAGAGACAGGAACACCGGGGAGCTGTTTTTT. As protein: CATSRDRNTGELFF.

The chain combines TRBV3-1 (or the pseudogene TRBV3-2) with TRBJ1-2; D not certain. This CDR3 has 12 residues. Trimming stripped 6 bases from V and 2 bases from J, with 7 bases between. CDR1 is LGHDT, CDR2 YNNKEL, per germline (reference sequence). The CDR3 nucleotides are TGTGCCAGCAGTCAGGTCAACTATGGCTACACCTTC. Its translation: CASSQVNYGYTF.

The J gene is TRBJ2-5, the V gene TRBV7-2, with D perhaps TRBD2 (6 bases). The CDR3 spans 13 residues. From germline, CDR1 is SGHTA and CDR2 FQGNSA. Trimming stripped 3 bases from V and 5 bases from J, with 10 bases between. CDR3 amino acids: CASSFGREETQYF. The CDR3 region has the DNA TGTGCCAGCAGCTTTGGTCGGGAGGAGACCCAGTACTTC.

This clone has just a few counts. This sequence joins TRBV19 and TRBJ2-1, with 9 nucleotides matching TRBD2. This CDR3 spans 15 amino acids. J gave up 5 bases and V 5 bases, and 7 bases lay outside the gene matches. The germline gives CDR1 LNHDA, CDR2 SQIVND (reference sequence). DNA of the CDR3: TGTGCCAGTAGTGCCACGGGACTAGCAAACAATGAGCAGTTCTTC. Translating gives CASSATGLANNEQFF.

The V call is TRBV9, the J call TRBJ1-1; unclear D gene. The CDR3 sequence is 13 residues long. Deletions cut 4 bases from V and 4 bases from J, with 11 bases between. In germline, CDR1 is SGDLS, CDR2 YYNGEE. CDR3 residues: CASSPVPVTEAFF. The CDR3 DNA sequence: TGTGCCAGCAGCCCTGTCCCGGTCACTGAAGCTTTCTTT.

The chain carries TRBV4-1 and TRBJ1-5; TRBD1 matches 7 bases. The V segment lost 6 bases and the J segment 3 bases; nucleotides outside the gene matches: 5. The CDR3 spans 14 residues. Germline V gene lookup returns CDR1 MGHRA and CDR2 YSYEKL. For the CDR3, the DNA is TGCGCCAGCAGTCAGGGGGGAAACAATCAGCCCCAGCATTTT. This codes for CASSQGGNNQPQHF.

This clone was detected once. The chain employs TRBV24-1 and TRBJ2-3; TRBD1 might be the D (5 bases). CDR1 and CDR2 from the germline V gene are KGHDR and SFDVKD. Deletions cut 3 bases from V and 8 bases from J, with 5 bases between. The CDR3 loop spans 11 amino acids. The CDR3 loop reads CATSDQGTQYF. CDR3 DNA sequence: TGTGCCACCAGTGATCAGGGTACGCAGTATTTT.

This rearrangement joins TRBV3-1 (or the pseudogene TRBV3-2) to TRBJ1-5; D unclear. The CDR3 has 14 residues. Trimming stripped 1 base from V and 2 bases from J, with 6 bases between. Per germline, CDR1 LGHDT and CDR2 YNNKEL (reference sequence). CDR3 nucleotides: TGTGCCAGCAGCCAAGCGCAGGGCAATCAGCCCCAGCATTTT. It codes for CASSQAQGNQPQHF.

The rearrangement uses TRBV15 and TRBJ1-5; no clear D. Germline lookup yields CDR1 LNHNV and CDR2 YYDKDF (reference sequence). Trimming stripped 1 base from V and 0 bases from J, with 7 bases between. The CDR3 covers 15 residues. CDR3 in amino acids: CATSRGAYSNQPQHF. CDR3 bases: TGTGCCACCAGCAGAGGGGCCTATAGCAATCAGCCCCAGCATTTT.

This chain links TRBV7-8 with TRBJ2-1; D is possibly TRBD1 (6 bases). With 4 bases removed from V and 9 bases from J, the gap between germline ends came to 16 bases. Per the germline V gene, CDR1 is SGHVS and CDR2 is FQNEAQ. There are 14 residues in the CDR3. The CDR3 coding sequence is TGTGCCAGCAGCTCGTTGGGGGCGGTGGGTGAGCAGTTCTTC. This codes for CASSSLGAVGEQFF.

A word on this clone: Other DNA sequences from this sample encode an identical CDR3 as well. The CDR3 is CASSLGTGSYNEQFF. The CDR3 bases are TGTGCCAGCAGCTTAGGGACAGGATCCTACAATGAGCAGTTCTTC. This rearrangement joins TRBV7-9 to TRBJ2-1; 7 bases line up with TRBD1. CDR3 length: 15 residues. Germline CDR1 and CDR2: SEHNR and FQNEAQ (reference sequence). Trimming at V came to 1 base and at J to 1 base, leaving 1 base not matched to a gene.

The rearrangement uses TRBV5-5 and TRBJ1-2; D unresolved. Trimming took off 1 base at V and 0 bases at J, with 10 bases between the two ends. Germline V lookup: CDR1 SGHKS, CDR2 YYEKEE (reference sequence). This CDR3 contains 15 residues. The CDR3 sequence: CASSLLVVANYGYTF. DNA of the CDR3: TGTGCCAGCAGCTTGTTGGTGGTAGCTAACTATGGCTACACCTTC.

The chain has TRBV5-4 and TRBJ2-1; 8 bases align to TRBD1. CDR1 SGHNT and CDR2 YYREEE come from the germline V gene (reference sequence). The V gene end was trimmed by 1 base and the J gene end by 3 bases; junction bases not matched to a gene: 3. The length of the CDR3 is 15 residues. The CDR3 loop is CASSLPGQGYNEQFF. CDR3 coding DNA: TGTGCCAGCAGCTTGCCTGGACAGGGCTACAATGAGCAGTTCTTC.

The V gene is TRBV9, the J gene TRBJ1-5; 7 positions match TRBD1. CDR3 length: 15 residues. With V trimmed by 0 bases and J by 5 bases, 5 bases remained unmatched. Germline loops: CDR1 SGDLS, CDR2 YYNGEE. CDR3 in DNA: TGTGCCAGCAGCGTAGGCGGGACAGCCGATCAGCCCCAGCATTTT. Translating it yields CASSVGGTADQPQHF.

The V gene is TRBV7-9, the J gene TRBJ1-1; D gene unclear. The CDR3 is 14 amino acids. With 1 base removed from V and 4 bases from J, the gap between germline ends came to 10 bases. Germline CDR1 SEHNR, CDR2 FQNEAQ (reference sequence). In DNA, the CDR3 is TGTGCCAGCAGCTTAGTAGTAAGGAGCACTGAAGCTTTCTTT. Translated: CASSLVVRSTEAFF.